This section outlines one TCR beta chain sequence together with its context. Authors' methods: Estimated nucleated cell counts came from reference gene primer amplification. The repertoire was sequenced with immunoSEQ multiplex PCR; TCRdb's copy has only in-frame clones and lacks some. That table furnishes V, J and clone size, whereas the DNA furnished D and trimming. The repertoire has around 260,000 clones, around 82% of them found once; the top ten carry more than 8%. This CDR3 spans 16 amino acids. V was clipped by 1 base and J by 7 bases, with 17 bases between them. The germline CDR1 and CDR2 sequences are LGHDT and YNNKEL (reference sequence). These data originate in a study of blood T cell repertoires in COVID-19. As for the study in general: Researchers got acute and convalescent COVID-19 samples from the United States, Italy and Spain. Sources were T cells, B-cell-depleted T cells, or PBMCs; the material itself was cDNA or gDNA.

Sequenced: peripheral blood. This clonotype was sampled from a woman in her forties or fifties who had recovered from COVID-19. V is TRBV3-1 (or the pseudogene TRBV3-2) and J is TRBJ2-1; D remains ambiguous. Here the CDR3 DNA reads TGTGCCAGCAGCCAAGTCCCTGAGGCGATTGGGAATGAGCAGTTCTTC. It codes for CASSQVPEAIGNEQFF.